Included here is one TCR beta chain sequence, with context. Its cognate antigen is unknown. The source of the sample is a study of monozygotic twins with inflammatory bowel disease. Study results and caveats: Distinction of different T cell subtypes was not possible.

Eight distinct reactions (per sample) were used to make the cDNA. TCRdb processed the 5' RACE reads again and assigns one entry to each CDR3 protein, with no DNA. The sample is made up of approximately 380,000 distinct CDR3 sequences, and the top ten hold about 2.5% of it. CDR1 MNHEY and CDR2 SVGEGT come from the germline V gene. The CDR3 covers 18 residues. The chain uses TRBV6-2 or TRBV6-3 and TRBJ1-5; TCRdb outputs TRBD1, but without DNA this stays unchecked. This sequence was found in a human donor with ulcerative colitis or Crohn's disease, or a healthy co-twin of an affected twin (not recorded which). The sequencing sample was made of blood. CDR3 loop: CASSYAPESGRIYQPQHF.